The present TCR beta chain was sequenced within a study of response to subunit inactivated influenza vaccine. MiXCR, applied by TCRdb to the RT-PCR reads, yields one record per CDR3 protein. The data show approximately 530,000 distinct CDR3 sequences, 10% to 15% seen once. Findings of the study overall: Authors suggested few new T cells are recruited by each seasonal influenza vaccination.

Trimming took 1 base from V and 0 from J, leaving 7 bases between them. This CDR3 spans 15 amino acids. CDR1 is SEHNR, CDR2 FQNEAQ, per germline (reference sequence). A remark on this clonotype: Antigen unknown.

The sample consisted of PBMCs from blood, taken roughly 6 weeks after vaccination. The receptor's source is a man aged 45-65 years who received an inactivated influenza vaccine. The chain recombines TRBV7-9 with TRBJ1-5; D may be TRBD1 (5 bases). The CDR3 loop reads CASSLGTHSNQPQHF. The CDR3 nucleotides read TGTGCCAGCAGCTTAGGGACACATAGCAATCAGCCCCAGCATTTT. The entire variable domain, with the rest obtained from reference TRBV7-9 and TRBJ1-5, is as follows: DTGVSQNPRHKITKRGQNVTFRCDPISEHNRLYWYRQTLGQGPEFLTYFQNEAQLEKSRLLSDRFSAERPKGSFSTLEIQRTEQGDSAMYLCASSLGTHSNQPQHFGDGTRLSIL.